What follows are 10 T cell receptor beta chains derived from one specimen sequenced in a study of T cells in Graves' hyperthyroidism and ophthalmopathy. RNA transcripts yielded amplified TCR beta CDR3 regions. HTBI primers drove first-round RT-PCR of the TCR CDR3. TCRdb re-called the multiplex PCR reads with MiXCR, one entry per CDR3 protein. The profile shows about 570,000 distinct CDR3 sequences, about 45% of them singletons. Specimen: peripheral blood or thyroid tissue (not recorded which). Receptors were obtained from an adult woman with Graves' disease, either hyperthyroidism or ophthalmopathy (not recorded which).

There are many counts of this clonotype. This chain links TRBV7-8 with TRBJ2-7; 9 nucleotides line up with TRBD1. This CDR3 comprises 15 residues. CDR1 is SGHVS, CDR2 FQNEAQ, per germline. V was clipped by 4 bases and J by 7 bases; unmatched bases: 11. The CDR3 loop is CASSSYGQGPWEQYF. Here the CDR3 DNA reads TGTGCCAGCAGCTCCTACGGACAGGGGCCTTGGGAGCAGTACTTC.

The chain carries TRBV3-1 and TRBJ1-4; TRBD1 matches 8 bases. Germline V lookup: CDR1 LGHDT, CDR2 YNNKEL (reference sequence). This CDR3 has 15 amino acids. The J segment lost 8 bases and the V segment lost 5 bases, leaving 10 bases of the junction unmatched. Written as DNA, the CDR3 is TGTGCCAGCAGCAAAAACCAGGGGGCCTGGGAAAAACTGTTTTTT. As protein: CASSKNQGAWEKLFF.

The rearrangement uses TRBV28 and TRBJ1-3, with D tentatively TRBD1 (6 bases). Trimming left V 2 bases short and J 3 bases short, with 14 bases between. Germline CDR1 MDHEN, CDR2 SYDVKM. The CDR3 extends over 16 amino acids. The CDR3 loop is CASSLLQGQIGNTIYF. The CDR3 region has the DNA TGTGCCAGCAGTTTACTCCAAGGACAGATTGGAAACACCATATATTTT.

This clonotype has ten or more counts. This rearrangement joins TRBV10-3 to TRBJ1-4; D is ambiguous. V lost 10 bases, J lost 5 bases, and 23 bases lay in between. Germline loops: CDR1 ENHRY, CDR2 SYGVKD. This CDR3 has 16 amino acids. In DNA, the CDR3 is TGTGCCAGCGGGCCCCGCAGACAAAGCGTAAATGAAAAACTGTTTTTT. Translated, it gives CASGPRRQSVNEKLFF.

Of note for this clonotype: One junction end does not reproduce the germline sequence, and a read error may be involved. The rearrangement links TRBV7-9 to TRBJ1-4; D not certain. Per germline, CDR1 SEHNR and CDR2 FQNEAQ (reference sequence). The CDR3 runs 14 residues. DNA for the CDR3: TGTGCCAGCAGCTTTCAGGCAACTAATGGAAAACTGTTTTTT. Translated: CASSFQATNGKLFF.

The sample holds many counts of this clonotype. This sequence joins TRBV5-1 and TRBJ2-7; D assignment may be TRBD1 or TRBD2 (5 bases each). The CDR3 is 15 residues long. The germline V and J ends were trimmed by 0 bases and 2 bases, with 12 bases remaining between them. In germline, CDR1 is SGHRS, CDR2 YFSETQ. CDR3: CASSLDPGDPYEQYF. CDR3 coding DNA: TGCGCCAGCAGCTTGGATCCCGGGGACCCCTACGAGCAGTACTTC.

The genes are TRBV7-9 and TRBJ1-1; TRBD1 is a possible D gene (5 bases). The CDR3 contains 12 residues. CDR1 is SEHNR and CDR2 is FQNEAQ in the germline V gene (reference sequence). Trimming removed 6 bases from V and 7 bases from J, with 12 bases in between. For the CDR3, the DNA is TGTGCCAGCAGTTACGGGGCGGGTGAAGCTTTCTTT. This gives the protein CASSYGAGEAFF.

V is TRBV9 and J is TRBJ1-5; perhaps TRBD1 as D (6 bases). The V end lost 3 bases, the J end lost 9 bases, and 13 bases lay between the germline ends. Looked up from germline, CDR1 is SGDLS and CDR2 is YYNGEE. The CDR3 spans 13 residues. CDR3 region: CASSDRDVGPQHF. CDR3 sequence (DNA): TGTGCCAGCAGCGACAGGGATGTTGGGCCCCAGCATTTT.

With regard to this clonotype: Its ends do not fully match the called genes, so a read error is possible. The chain links TRBV2 to TRBJ1-6; D ambiguous. The V gene's germline CDR1 is SNHLY and CDR2 FYNNEI. There are 13 residues in the CDR3. In DNA form, the CDR3 reads TGTGCCAGCAGTGAACCCGGGTCTTCACCCCTCGACTTT. It translates to CASSEPGSSPLDF.

The chain has TRBV7-2 and TRBJ2-7; the match to TRBD2 covers 12 bases. V trimming: 5 bases; J trimming: 8 bases; junction bases outside the gene matches: 7. Germline V gene lookup returns CDR1 SGHTA and CDR2 FQGNSA. The CDR3 runs 14 residues. CDR3 residues: CASSPTSGSLQQYF. DNA for the CDR3: TGTGCCAGCAGCCCGACTAGCGGGAGTCTGCAGCAGTACTTC.